The 26 T cell receptor beta chains below come from one sample, sequenced in a study of siplizumab effects on memory and regulatory T cells. The protocol was immunoSEQ multiplex PCR, while the TCRdb copy is restricted to in-frame clones and leaves out a portion. The repertoire consists of over 35,000 clones, with around 92% occurring once and the leading ten covering 0.25%. The sequenced sample consisted of naive CD4+ T cells sorted from blood. The source is a human donor in good health.

The rearrangement links TRBV5-1 to TRBJ2-2, with TRBD1 matching over 8 bases. This CDR3 region has 12 residues. Trimming cost V 9 bases and J 8 bases; bases outside gene matches: 6. The germline V gene has CDR1 SGHRS and CDR2 YFSETQ. CDR3 nucleotides: TGCGCCACCGGACAGGGCTGGGGGGAGCTGTTTTTT. This codes for CATGQGWGELFF.

The chain employs TRBV11-2 and TRBJ2-1; 16 nucleotides align to TRBD2. Trimming at V came to 7 bases and at J to 8 bases, leaving 14 bases not matched to a gene. This CDR3 has 18 amino acids. Germline loops: CDR1 SGHAT, CDR2 FQNNGV. The CDR3 is CASTTGGTSGGAGYEQFF. In DNA, the CDR3 is TGTGCCAGCACTACCGGCGGGACTAGCGGGGGGGCAGGATATGAGCAGTTCTTC.

The chain combines TRBV6-5 with TRBJ2-7; 8 nucleotides agree with TRBD2. This CDR3 spans 13 amino acids. Germline assignment: CDR1 MNHEY and CDR2 SVGAGI. V trimming: 8 bases; J trimming: 0 bases; junction bases outside the gene matches: 3. In nucleotides, the CDR3 is TGTGCCAGCGTCGGGGGGGACTCCTACGAGCAGTACTTC. This translates into CASVGGDSYEQYF.

This clone showed up just once. The gene calls are TRBV5-6 and TRBJ1-2; D may be TRBD1 (5 bases). The V gene lost 0 bases and the J gene lost 8 bases, with 11 bases spanning the gap. Germline lookup yields CDR1 SGHDT and CDR2 YYEEEE. The CDR3 is 13 residues long. The CDR3 is CASSLAGIHGYTF. DNA of the CDR3: TGTGCCAGCAGCTTGGCAGGGATACACGGCTACACCTTC.

The CDR3 DNA is TGTGCCAGCAGCTCGGGACAGGTTAACACTGAAGCTTTCTTT. It translates to CASSSGQVNTEAFF. The rearrangement joins TRBV7-3 to TRBJ1-1, with TRBD1 identical over 8 bases. From germline, CDR1 is SGHTA and CDR2 FQGTGA. The CDR3 length is 14 residues. Trimming took 4 bases from V and 2 from J; bases not matched to a gene: 3.

This rearrangement joins TRBV5-1 to TRBJ1-1; D may be TRBD1 (5 bases). This CDR3 spans 17 amino acids. Germline values: CDR1 SGHRS, CDR2 YFSETQ. Trimming left V 0 bases short and J 5 bases short, with 20 bases between. The DNA for the CDR3 is TGCGCCAGCAGCTTGGGTCACCAGGGAACCTTTAATACTGAAGCTTTCTTT. Translated: CASSLGHQGTFNTEAFF. Full variable domain (outside the CDR3, taken from reference TRBV5-1 and TRBJ1-1): KAGVTQTPRYLIKTRGQQVTLSCSPISGHRSVSWYQQTPGQGLQFLFEYFSETQRNKGNFPGRFSGRQFSNSRSEMNVSTLELGDSALYLCASSLGHQGTFNTEAFFGQGTRLTVV.

The gene calls are TRBV4-1 and TRBJ2-2; D may correspond to TRBD1 or TRBD2 (5 bases each). CDR1 MGHRA and CDR2 YSYEKL come from the germline V gene. Trimming shortened V by 4 bases and J by 5 bases, and 8 bases separated the two germline ends. This CDR3 comprises 13 residues. Here the CDR3 DNA reads TGCGCCAGCAGCCGGGGGTTGACCGGGGAGCTGTTTTTT. Its protein is CASSRGLTGELFF.

The J gene is TRBJ2-3, the V gene TRBV7-7; 8 bases align to TRBD2. The germline V gene has CDR1 SSHAT and CDR2 FNYEAQ (reference sequence). The CDR3 sequence is 13 residues long. The CDR3: CASAGGRTDTQYF. The CDR3 nucleotides are TGTGCTAGTGCGGGAGGTCGCACAGATACGCAGTATTTT.

The J gene is TRBJ1-1, the V gene TRBV2, with D uncertain. The germline V and J ends were trimmed by 7 bases and 1 base, with 13 bases remaining between them. The CDR3 covers 14 residues. In germline, CDR1 is SNHLY, CDR2 FYNNEI. This chain's CDR3 is CASTLALSNTEAFF. In nucleotides, the CDR3 is TGTGCCAGCACCCTGGCCCTTTCGAACACTGAAGCTTTCTTT. The entire variable domain, with the rest obtained from reference TRBV2 and TRBJ1-1, is as follows: EPEVTQTPSHQVTQMGQEVILRCVPISNHLYFYWYRQILGQKVEFLVSFYNNEISEKSEIFDDQFSVERPDGSNFTLKIRSTKLEDSAMYFCASTLALSNTEAFFGQGTRLTVV.

The chain uses TRBV18 and TRBJ2-1; 10 nucleotides match TRBD2. CDR1 is KGHSH and CDR2 is LQKENI in the germline V gene. V trimming: 0 bases; J trimming: 7 bases; junction bases outside the gene matches: 6. The CDR3 is 16 residues long. The CDR3 spells CASSPPSGGAWNEQFF. The CDR3 DNA reads as TGTGCCAGCTCACCACCGAGCGGGGGGGCTTGGAATGAGCAGTTCTTC. The entire variable domain, with the rest obtained from reference TRBV18 and TRBJ2-1, is as follows: NAGVMQNPRHLVRRRGQEARLRCSPMKGHSHVYWYRQLPEEGLKFMVYLQKENIIDESGMPKERFSAEFPKEGPSILRIQQVVRGDSAAYFCASSPPSGGAWNEQFFGPGTRLTVL.

This clone was found a few times. This sequence joins TRBV14 and TRBJ1-1; TRBD1 matches at 7 bases. The CDR3 is 16 amino acids. Trimming at V came to 2 bases and at J to 1 base, leaving 7 bases not matched to a gene. CDR1 is SGHDN and CDR2 is FVKESK in the germline V gene. The CDR3 is CASSQRQGTTNTEAFF. As DNA, the CDR3 is TGTGCCAGCAGCCAACGACAGGGAACTACGAACACTGAAGCTTTCTTT.

The chain has TRBV15 and TRBJ2-2; 8 positions agree with TRBD2. Germline V gene data show CDR1 as LNHNV and CDR2 as YYDKDF (reference sequence). The CDR3 loop spans 16 amino acids. Trimming took 4 bases from V and 7 from J; bases not matched to a gene: 11. CDR3 DNA: TGTGCCACCAGCACAGGAGCACTAGCGGTCCGCGGGGAGCTGTTTTTT. Protein product: CATSTGALAVRGELFF.

The chain has TRBV6-5 and TRBJ1-2, with TRBD1 matching over 8 bases. The CDR3 runs 15 residues. CDR1 and CDR2 (germline): MNHEY, SVGAGI. J lost 5 bases, V lost 0 bases, and 5 bases had no gene match. The CDR3 sequence: CASSYSRQGAYGYTF. CDR3 DNA sequence: TGTGCCAGCAGTTACTCGAGGCAGGGGGCGTATGGCTACACCTTC.

V and J are TRBV7-3 and TRBJ2-7; TRBD2 aligns across 9 bases. The CDR3 has 15 amino acids. V trimming: 5 bases; J trimming: 2 bases; junction bases outside the gene matches: 7. CDR1 and CDR2 (germline): SGHTA, FQGTGA. The CDR3 bases are TGTGCCAGCAGCCCCACAGCGGGAGGCCCCTACGAGCAGTACTTC. Translated: CASSPTAGGPYEQYF.

V is TRBV7-9 and J is TRBJ2-1; either TRBD1 or TRBD2 may fit D (6 bases each). Germline assignment: CDR1 SEHNR and CDR2 FQNEAQ (reference sequence). The ends were cut back, 5 bases at V and 2 bases at J, with 16 bases in the middle. The CDR3 sequence is 16 residues long. The CDR3 loop reads CASSRKTGGPYNEQFF. CDR3 bases: TGTGCCAGCAGCCGGAAGACAGGAGGGCCCTACAATGAGCAGTTCTTC.

This rearrangement joins TRBV5-1 to TRBJ1-5; 8 nucleotides match TRBD1. CDR3 length: 15 residues. The germline V gene has CDR1 SGHRS and CDR2 YFSETQ. With 1 base clipped from V and 3 bases from J, the junction kept 3 bases outside the gene matches. The CDR3 DNA reads TGCGCCAGCAGCTTGATGGGACAGGCCAATCAGCCCCAGCATTTT. Translation gives CASSLMGQANQPQHF.

The chain combines TRBV10-3 with TRBJ1-2, with TRBD1 matching over 8 bases. The CDR3 loop spans 14 amino acids. The germline V gene encodes CDR1 ENHRY and CDR2 SYGVKD. J lost 3 bases, V lost 7 bases, and 7 bases had no gene match. The DNA of the CDR3 is TGTGCCATCATTTCTGGACAGGGTGACTATGGCTACACCTTC. Its translation is CAIISGQGDYGYTF.

V gene TRBV11-2 combines with J gene TRBJ2-7; 10 nucleotides align to TRBD2. The CDR3 has 14 residues. Looked up from germline, CDR1 is SGHAT and CDR2 is FQNNGV. Germline trimming cut 4 bases from V and 3 bases from J; bases unmatched to any gene: 3. CDR3 coding DNA: TGTGCCAGCAGCTCTAGCGGGAGCATCTACGAGCAGTACTTC. It specifies CASSSSGSIYEQYF.

CDR3 DNA: TGTGCCAGCAGTGCCTGGACAGGAGCCTCCTACGAGCAGTACTTC. The encoded protein is CASSAWTGASYEQYF. The chain links TRBV6-1 to TRBJ2-7; 7 nucleotides align to TRBD1. This CDR3 is built from 15 residues. The V gene end was trimmed by 4 bases and the J gene end by 0 bases; junction bases not matched to a gene: 6. Per the germline V gene, CDR1 is MNHNS and CDR2 is SASEGT.

There are a few counts of this clone. The chain couples TRBV4-1 to TRBJ2-7; 9 positions agree with TRBD1. Germline loops: CDR1 MGHRA, CDR2 YSYEKL. V lost 0 bases to trimming and J lost 3 bases; unmatched junction nucleotides: 9. CDR3 length equals 17 residues. The CDR3 DNA follows: TGCGCCAGCAGCCAAGAGGATACAGGGGGCGTGGGCTACGAGCAGTACTTC. It codes for CASSQEDTGGVGYEQYF.

This sequence joins TRBV11-2 and TRBJ2-3; 9 nucleotides agree with TRBD2. Germline V CDR1 and CDR2: SGHAT, FQNNGV. V shed 4 bases, J shed 3 bases, and the junction held 8 bases outside the gene matches. The CDR3 covers 16 residues. CDR3 bases: TGTGCCAGCAGCTCTCGTGCGGGAGGGCGGACAGATACGCAGTATTTT. It is translated as CASSSRAGGRTDTQYF.

This rearrangement joins TRBV6-5 to TRBJ2-7; D not resolved. The V end was cut by 4 bases, the J end by 4 bases, with 5 bases between. CDR3 length equals 11 residues. CDR1 and CDR2 (germline): MNHEY, SVGAGI. The CDR3 coding sequence is TGTGCCAGCAGTTCTAATTACGAGCAGTACTTC. Protein sequence: CASSSNYEQYF.

J is TRBJ2-4 and V is TRBV30; 7 nucleotides line up with TRBD1. This CDR3 has 15 residues. Germline-derived CDR1 and CDR2 are GTSNPN and SVGIG (reference sequence). V shed 2 bases, J shed 0 bases, and the junction held 4 bases outside the gene matches. This CDR3 is CAWSTGALAKNIQYF. In DNA, the CDR3 is TGTGCCTGGAGTACAGGGGCGTTAGCCAAAAACATTCAGTACTTC. Full variable domain (outside the CDR3, taken from reference TRBV30 and TRBJ2-4): SQTIHQWPATLVQPVGSPLSLECTVEGTSNPNLYWYRQAAGRGLQLLFYSVGIGQISSEVPQNLSASRPQDRQFILSSKKLLLSDSGFYLCAWSTGALAKNIQYFGAGTRLSVL.

J is TRBJ2-5 and V is TRBV11-2, with D unresolved. Germline CDR1 and CDR2: SGHAT and FQNNGV. The germline V and J ends were trimmed by 5 bases and 4 bases, with 11 bases remaining between them. The CDR3 contains 13 residues. The CDR3 region has the DNA TGTGCCAGCAGCCCCTGGTTCGGAGAGACCCAGTACTTC. Its translation: CASSPWFGETQYF.

This chain connects TRBV19 to TRBJ1-5; the D is unclear. V gave up 7 bases and J gave up 0 bases, with 16 bases separating them. CDR3 length: 16 residues. The germline gives CDR1 LNHDA, CDR2 SQIVND (reference sequence). DNA for the CDR3: TGTGCCAGTACCCCCAGCTCGTTATATAGCAATCAGCCCCAGCATTTT. Protein sequence: CASTPSSLYSNQPQHF.

The chain has TRBV29-1 and TRBJ2-7; the D is unclear. V lost 6 bases and J lost 1, with 13 bases in between. CDR3 length: 13 residues. The germline gives CDR1 SQVTM, CDR2 ANQGSEA. The CDR3 loop is CSVGRDISYEQYF. Written as DNA, the CDR3 is TGCAGCGTGGGTCGAGACATTTCCTACGAGCAGTACTTC.